This is a list of T cell receptor beta chains from one sample in a study of T cell responses to AZD1222 COVID-19 vaccine. The repertoire was sequenced with immunoSEQ multiplex PCR; TCRdb's copy has only in-frame clones and lacks some. The sample contains fewer than 200,000 clones, around 92% of which appear only once. The sample here was peripheral blood, taken on day 0 of AZD1222 vaccination. The receptor source for this set is an adult in good health. Both conserved end residues are part of each CDR3. D genes are given only for firm matches. Some rows have no size entry. The others give once, few or many, or a class for an expanded clone.

j_gene	d_gene	abundance	v_gene	CDR3nt	CDR3aa
TRBJ2-1	TRBD2	.	TRBV19	TGTGCCAGTGGCTACTGGGGGGGCAATGAGCAGTTCTTC	CASGYWGGNEQFF
TRBJ1-6	TRBD1	.	TRBV27	TGTGCCAGCAGGACCGGACAGGCCTCTAATTCACCCCTCCACTTT	CASRTGQASNSPLHF
TRBJ1-1	.	few	TRBV28	TGTGCCAGCAGTTTTACGAACACTGAAGCTTTCTTT	CASSFTNTEAFF
TRBJ1-5	TRBD1	.	TRBV7-2	TGTGCCAGCAGCTGGACAGGATCAAATCAGCCCCAGCATTTT	CASSWTGSNQPQHF
TRBJ2-2	TRBD2	.	TRBV5-1	TGCGCCAGCTCCCTGGGCGGGAGCAGGGCCGGGGAGCTGTTTTTT	CASSLGGSRAGELFF
TRBJ2-7	TRBD2	.	TRBV4-2	TGTGCCAGCAGCCAAGTGATTGGGGGACTAGCGGGAGGCCTCTCCACATACGAGCAGTACTTC	CASSQVIGGLAGGLSTYEQYF
TRBJ2-7	TRBD1	.	TRBV7-9	TGTGCCAGCAGCGGGGACAGCTACTACGAGCAGTACTTC	CASSGDSYYEQYF
TRBJ1-6	TRBD1	.	TRBV7-8	TGTGCCAGCAGCTCAGGGACAGGGTTTGAGAATTCACCCCTCCACTTT	CASSSGTGFENSPLHF
TRBJ1-2	.	.	TRBV24-1	TGTGCCACCAGTGACTCCCAGGACTTCTATGGCTACACCTTC	CATSDSQDFYGYTF
TRBJ2-2	TRBD1	.	TRBV18	TGTGCCAGCTCGCAGGGACAGGGCGGCACCGGGGAGCTGTTTTTT	CASSQGQGGTGELFF
TRBJ1-1	.	once	TRBV5-4	TGTGCCAGCAGCTTGGCAGGACTCCCACGATGGGCTTTCTTT	CASSLAGLPRWAFF
TRBJ2-5	TRBD2	.	TRBV7-2	TGTGCCAGCAGCCCCCTCCCTAGCGGGAGTTTGTTTGGGAAGACCCAGTACTTC	CASSPLPSGSLFGKTQYF
TRBJ1-1	TRBD1	.	TRBV6-5	TGTGCCAGCACCACGACAGGGGGCAACACTGAAGCTTTCTTT	CASTTTGGNTEAFF
TRBJ1-1	.	.	TRBV29-1	TGCAGCATCCCATGGAGCACTGAAGCTTTCTTT	CSIPWSTEAFF
TRBJ1-2	.	.	TRBV12-3/TRBV12-4	TGTGCCAGCAGCCCCCTGGGTCTAAGAGGCCACACCTTC	CASSPLGLRGHTF
TRBJ2-1	.	.	TRBV19	TGTGCCAGTAGGGTTCAAGGGGGTGAGCAGTTCTTC	CASRVQGGEQFF
TRBJ2-1	.	.	TRBV28	TGTGCCAGCACCCCAGGGTCTTATGGGGACAATGAGCAGTTCTTC	CASTPGSYGDNEQFF
TRBJ1-6	TRBD1	.	TRBV18	TGTGCCAGCTCACCCCAGGGGGGGGCTAATTCACCCCTCCACTTT	CASSPQGGANSPLHF
TRBJ1-2	.	.	TRBV20-1	TGCAGTGCTAGTTTCATCCTGCGCCCTGGCAGGGCTAACTATGGCTACACCTTC	CSASFILRPGRANYGYTF
TRBJ1-5	.	.	TRBV28	TGTGCCAGCAGTTTAAGGGGGGCTACACGGGGTCAGCCCCAGCATTTT	CASSLRGATRGQPQHF
TRBJ1-2	.	.	TRBV30	TGTGCCTGGAGTGTTTGGTATGGCTACACCTTC	CAWSVWYGYTF
TRBJ2-3	.	.	TRBV11-3	TGTGCCAGCAGCTTAGTGCAGGCAGATACGCAGTATTTT	CASSLVQADTQYF
TRBJ1-5	.	.	TRBV6-1	TGTGCCAGCAGTGTAGGCGGGCCTCATAGCAATCAGCCCCAGCATTTT	CASSVGGPHSNQPQHF
TRBJ2-1	.	.	TRBV10-3	TGTGCCATCTCGATAGGAAACAATGAGCAGTTCTTC	CAISIGNNEQFF
TRBJ2-3	.	.	TRBV7-2	TGTGCCAGCAGCTCCGCGGGGCTCACAGATACGCAGTATTTT	CASSSAGLTDTQYF